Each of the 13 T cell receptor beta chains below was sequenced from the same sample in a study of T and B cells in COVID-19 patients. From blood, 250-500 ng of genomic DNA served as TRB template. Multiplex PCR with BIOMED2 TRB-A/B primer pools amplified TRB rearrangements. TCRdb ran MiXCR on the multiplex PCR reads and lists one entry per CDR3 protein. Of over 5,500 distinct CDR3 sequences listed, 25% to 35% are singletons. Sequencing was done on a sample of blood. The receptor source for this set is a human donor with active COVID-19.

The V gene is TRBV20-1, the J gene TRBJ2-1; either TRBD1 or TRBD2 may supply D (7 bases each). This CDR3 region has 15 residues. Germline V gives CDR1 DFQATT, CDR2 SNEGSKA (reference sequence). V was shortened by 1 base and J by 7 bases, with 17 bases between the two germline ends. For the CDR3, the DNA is TGCAGTGCTAGAGCGGCGGGGGACAGTAGGAATGAGCAGTTCTTC. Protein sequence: CSARAAGDSRNEQFF.

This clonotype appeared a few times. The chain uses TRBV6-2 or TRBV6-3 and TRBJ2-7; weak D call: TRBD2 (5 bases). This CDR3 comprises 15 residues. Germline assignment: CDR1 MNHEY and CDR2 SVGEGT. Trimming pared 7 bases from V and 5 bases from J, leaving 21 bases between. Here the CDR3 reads CASNKPGWASHEQYF. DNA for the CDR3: TGTGCCAGCAACAAACCGGGGTGGGCCTCTCACGAGCAGTACTTC.

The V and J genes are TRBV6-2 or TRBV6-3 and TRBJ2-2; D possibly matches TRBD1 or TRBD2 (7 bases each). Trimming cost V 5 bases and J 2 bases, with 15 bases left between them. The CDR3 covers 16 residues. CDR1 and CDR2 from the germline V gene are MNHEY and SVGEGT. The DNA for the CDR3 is TGTGCCAGCAGTGGAGCGGGACAGTCTAACACCGGGGAGCTGTTTTTT. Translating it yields CASSGAGQSNTGELFF.

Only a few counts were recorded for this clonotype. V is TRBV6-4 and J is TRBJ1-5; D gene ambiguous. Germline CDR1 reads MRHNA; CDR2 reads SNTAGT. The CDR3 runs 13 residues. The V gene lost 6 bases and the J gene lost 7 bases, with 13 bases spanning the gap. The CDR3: CASSLGAWQPQHF. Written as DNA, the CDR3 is TGTGCCAGCAGCTTGGGAGCCTGGCAGCCCCAGCATTTT.

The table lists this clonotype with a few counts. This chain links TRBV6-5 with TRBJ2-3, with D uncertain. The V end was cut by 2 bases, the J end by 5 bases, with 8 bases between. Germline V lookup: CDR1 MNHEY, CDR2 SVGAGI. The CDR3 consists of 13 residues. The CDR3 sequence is CASSYVSIDTQYF. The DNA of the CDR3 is TGTGCCAGCAGTTACGTCTCCATAGATACGCAGTATTTT.

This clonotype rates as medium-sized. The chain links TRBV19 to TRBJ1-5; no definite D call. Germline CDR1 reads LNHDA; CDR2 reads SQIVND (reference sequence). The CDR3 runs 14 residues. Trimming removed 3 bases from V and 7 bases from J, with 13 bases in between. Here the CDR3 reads CASSIQSGRQPQHF. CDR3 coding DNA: TGTGCCAGTAGTATCCAAAGTGGTCGGCAGCCCCAGCATTTT.

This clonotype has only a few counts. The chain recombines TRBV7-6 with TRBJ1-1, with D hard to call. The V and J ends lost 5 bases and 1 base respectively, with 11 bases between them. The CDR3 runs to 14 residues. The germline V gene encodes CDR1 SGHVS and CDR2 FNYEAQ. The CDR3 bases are TGTGCCAGCAGCCTTTACGAGACGAACACTGAAGCTTTCTTT. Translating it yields CASSLYETNTEAFF.

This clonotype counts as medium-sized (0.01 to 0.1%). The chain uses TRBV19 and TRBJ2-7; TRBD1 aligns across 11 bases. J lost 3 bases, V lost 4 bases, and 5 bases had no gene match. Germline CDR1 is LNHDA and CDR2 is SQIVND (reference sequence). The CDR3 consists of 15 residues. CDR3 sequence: CASSSSGQGGYEQYF. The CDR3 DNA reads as TGTGCCAGTAGTAGCTCGGGACAGGGGGGCTACGAGCAGTACTTC.

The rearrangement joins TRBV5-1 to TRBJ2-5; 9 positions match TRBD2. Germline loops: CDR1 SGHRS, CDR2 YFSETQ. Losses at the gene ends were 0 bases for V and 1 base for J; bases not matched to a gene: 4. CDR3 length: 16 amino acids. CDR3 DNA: TGCGCCAGCAGCTTGGAGGGGCGGGGGGGCCAAGAGACCCAGTACTTC. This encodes CASSLEGRGGQETQYF.

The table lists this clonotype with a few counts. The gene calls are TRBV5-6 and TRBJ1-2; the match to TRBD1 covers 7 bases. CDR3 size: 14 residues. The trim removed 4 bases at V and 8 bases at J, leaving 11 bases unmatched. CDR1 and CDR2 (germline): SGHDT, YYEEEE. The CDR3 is CASSELQGNGGYTF. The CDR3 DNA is TGTGCCAGCAGCGAACTACAGGGGAACGGGGGCTACACCTTC.

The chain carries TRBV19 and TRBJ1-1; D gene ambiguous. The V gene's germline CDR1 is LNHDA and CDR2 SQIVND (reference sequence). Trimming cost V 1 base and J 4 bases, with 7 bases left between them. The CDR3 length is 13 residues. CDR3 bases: TGTGCCAGTAGTATAGGCGGCTTCACTGAAGCTTTCTTT. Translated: CASSIGGFTEAFF.

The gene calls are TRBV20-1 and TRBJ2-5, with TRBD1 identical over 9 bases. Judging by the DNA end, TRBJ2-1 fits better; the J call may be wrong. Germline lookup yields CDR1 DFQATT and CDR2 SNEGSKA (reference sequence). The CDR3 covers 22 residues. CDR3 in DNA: TGCAGTGCTAGAGCCCCGTTTGCCCGGGACAGGGTATACCAGGGGGTCTACAATGAGCAGTTCTTC. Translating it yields CSARAPFARDRVYQGVYNEQFF.

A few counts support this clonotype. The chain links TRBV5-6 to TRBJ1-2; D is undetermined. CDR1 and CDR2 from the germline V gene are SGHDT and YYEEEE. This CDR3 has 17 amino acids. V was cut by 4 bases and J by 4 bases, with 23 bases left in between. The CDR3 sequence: CASSLGSSYRLSYGYTF. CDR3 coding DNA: TGTGCCAGCAGCCTTGGGTCCTCCTACCGGCTCAGCTATGGCTACACCTTC.